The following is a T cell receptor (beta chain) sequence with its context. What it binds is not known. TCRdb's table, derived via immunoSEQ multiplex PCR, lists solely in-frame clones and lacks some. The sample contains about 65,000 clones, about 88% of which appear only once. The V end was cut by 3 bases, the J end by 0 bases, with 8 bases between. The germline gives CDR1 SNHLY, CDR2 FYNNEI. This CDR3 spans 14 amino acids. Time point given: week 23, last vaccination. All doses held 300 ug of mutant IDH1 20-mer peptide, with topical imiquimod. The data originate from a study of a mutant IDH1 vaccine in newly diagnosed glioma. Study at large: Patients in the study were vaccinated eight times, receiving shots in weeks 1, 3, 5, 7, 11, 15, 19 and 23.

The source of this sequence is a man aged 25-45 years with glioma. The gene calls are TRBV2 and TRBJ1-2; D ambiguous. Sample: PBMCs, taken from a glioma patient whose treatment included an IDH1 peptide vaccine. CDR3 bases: TGTGCCAGCAGTGAGACGGGTACTAACTATGGCTACACCTTC. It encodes CASSETGTNYGYTF.